This TCR beta chain originates from a study of T cell repertoires in cytomegalovirus infection. Study summary: An indication of both CMV infection and matching HLA type came from public TCR beta signatures.

Turning to this clonotype: Its antigen is not known.

A single record per CDR3 protein comes from TCRdb applying MiXCR to the reads. The data contain under 350,000 distinct CDR3 sequences, approximately 22% of them singletons. Material: cultured PBMCs, obtained from culture after CMV antigen stimulation. This clonotype was obtained from a human donor in good health (CMV status not recorded). Some clones in this sample may be carry-over from other donors' samples.

The CDR3, as DNA: TGTGCCAGCAGTTACCGCGCCTTGAGTACTGAAGCTTTCTTT. This translates into CASSYRALSTEAFF. The rearrangement links TRBV6-8 to TRBJ1-1; D call uncertain. The V end lost 2 bases, the J end lost 5 bases, and 12 bases lay between the germline ends. Per germline, CDR1 MNHGY and CDR2 SAAAGT. There are 14 residues in the CDR3.